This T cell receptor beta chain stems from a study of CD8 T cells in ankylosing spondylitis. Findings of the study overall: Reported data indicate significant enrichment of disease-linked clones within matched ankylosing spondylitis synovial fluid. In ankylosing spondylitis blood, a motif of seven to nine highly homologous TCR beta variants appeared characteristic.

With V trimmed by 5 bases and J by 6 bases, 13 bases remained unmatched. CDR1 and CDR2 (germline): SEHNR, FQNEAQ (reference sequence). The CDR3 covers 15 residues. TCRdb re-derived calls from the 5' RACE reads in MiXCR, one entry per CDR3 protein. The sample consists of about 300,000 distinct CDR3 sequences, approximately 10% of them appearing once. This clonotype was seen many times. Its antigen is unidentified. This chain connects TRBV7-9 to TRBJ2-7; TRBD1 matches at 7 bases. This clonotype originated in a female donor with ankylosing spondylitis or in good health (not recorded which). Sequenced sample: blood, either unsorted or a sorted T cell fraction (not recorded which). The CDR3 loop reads CASSQNTGVPLEQYF. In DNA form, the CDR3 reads TGTGCCAGCAGCCAAAATACAGGGGTTCCCCTCGAGCAGTACTTC.